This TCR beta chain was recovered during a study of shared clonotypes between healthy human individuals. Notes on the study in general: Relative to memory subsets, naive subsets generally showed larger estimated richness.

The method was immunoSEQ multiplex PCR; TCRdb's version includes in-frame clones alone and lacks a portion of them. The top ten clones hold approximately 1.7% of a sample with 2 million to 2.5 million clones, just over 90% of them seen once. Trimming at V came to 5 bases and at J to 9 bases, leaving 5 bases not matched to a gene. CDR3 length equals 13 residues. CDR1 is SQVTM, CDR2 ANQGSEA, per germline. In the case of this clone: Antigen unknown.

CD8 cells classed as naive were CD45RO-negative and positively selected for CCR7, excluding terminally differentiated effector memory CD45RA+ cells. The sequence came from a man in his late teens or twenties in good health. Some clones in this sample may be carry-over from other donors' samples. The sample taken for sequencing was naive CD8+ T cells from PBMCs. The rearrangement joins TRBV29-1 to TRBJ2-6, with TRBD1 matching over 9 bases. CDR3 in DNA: TGCAGCGTTTGGACAGGGGTTGACAACGTCCTGACTTTC. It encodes CSVWTGVDNVLTF.